This T cell receptor beta chain was obtained from a study of identical twins. Study-wide results and limits: Interpretation of the results relied on cross-sectional statistical analysis and not on following the same donors. With beta out-of-frame sequences, excess sharing by twins was weaker. The models systematically underestimated how much out-of-frame TCR alpha was shared in monozygotic twins.

This CDR3 is built from 16 residues. The germline CDR1 and CDR2 sequences are SGHRS and YFSETQ. The V segment lost 0 bases and the J segment 5 bases; nucleotides outside the gene matches: 9. A universal primer site came from template switching; cDNA carried unique molecular identifiers. TCRdb passed the 5' RACE reads through MiXCR, listing each CDR3 protein once. The table lists 200,000 to 250,000 distinct CDR3 sequences, 7% of them singletons. This clonotype has at least ten counts. Its antigen remains unknown. The sample was also reused in another study, on yellow fever vaccine responses in identical twins.

The receptor was derived from a woman aged 18-29 years in good health. The chain couples TRBV5-1 to TRBJ2-3; 7 bases fit TRBD2. The sequencing sample was made of memory (CD45RO+) T cells sorted from blood. The CDR3 sequence: CASSLAYVGGGDTQYF. The CDR3 DNA is TGCGCCAGCAGCTTGGCATATGTGGGGGGGGGAGATACGCAGTATTTT.